This T cell receptor beta chain was observed in a study of blood T cell repertoires in COVID-19. The wider study: Researchers got acute and convalescent COVID-19 samples from the United States, Italy and Spain. PBMCs, B-cell-depleted T cells, or T cells provided the cDNA or gDNA that made up the material.

In the original workflow: From reference gene primer amplification, estimates of nucleated cell counts were derived. Assay used: immunoSEQ multiplex PCR; TCRdb lists only in-frame clones, some missing. The V and J calls and the clone size are those of that table, but D and trimming were determined from the DNA. The sample yields some 46,000 clones, roughly 88% seen once. Germline CDR1 is PRHDT and CDR2 is FYEKMQ (reference sequence). The CDR3 totals 12 residues. V was trimmed by 5 bases and J by 5 bases, leaving 9 bases between them. This chain links TRBV13 with TRBJ2-5; tentatively, D is TRBD2 (6 bases). The source is a man aged 45-60 years with acute or convalescent COVID-19. Sequenced input: peripheral blood. Here the CDR3 DNA reads TGTGCCAGCAGCCCCCGGGGGGAGACCCAGTACTTC. Its protein product is CASSPRGETQYF.